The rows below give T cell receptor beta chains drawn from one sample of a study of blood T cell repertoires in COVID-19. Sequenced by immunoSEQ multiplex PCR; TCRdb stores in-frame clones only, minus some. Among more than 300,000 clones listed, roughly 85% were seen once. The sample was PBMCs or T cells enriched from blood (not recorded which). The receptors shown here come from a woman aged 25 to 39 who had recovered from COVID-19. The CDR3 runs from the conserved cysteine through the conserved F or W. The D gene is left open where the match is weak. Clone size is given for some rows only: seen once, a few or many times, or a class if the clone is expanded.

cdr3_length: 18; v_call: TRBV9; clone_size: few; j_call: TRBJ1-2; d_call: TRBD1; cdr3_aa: CASSPHTRDRVNLSGYTF; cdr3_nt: TGTGCCAGCAGCCCCCATACCCGGGACAGGGTAAATCTTTCTGGCTACACCTTC
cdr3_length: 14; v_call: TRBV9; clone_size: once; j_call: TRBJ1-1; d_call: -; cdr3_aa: CASSALWTSAEAFF; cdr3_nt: TGTGCCAGCAGCGCATTATGGACATCGGCTGAAGCTTTCTTT
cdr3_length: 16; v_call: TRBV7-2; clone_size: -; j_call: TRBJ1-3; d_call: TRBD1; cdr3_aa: CASSPRGQTSGNTIYF; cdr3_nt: TGTGCCAGCAGCCCCCGGGGACAGACCTCTGGAAACACCATATATTTT
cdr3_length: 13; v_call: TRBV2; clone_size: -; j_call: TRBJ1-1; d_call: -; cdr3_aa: CASRQSQNTEAFF; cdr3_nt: TGTGCCAGCAGACAATCACAGAACACTGAAGCTTTCTTT
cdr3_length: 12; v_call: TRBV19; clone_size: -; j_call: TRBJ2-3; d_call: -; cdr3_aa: CASTKGTLHPYF; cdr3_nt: TGTGCCAGTACCAAGGGGACACTCCATCCGTATTTT
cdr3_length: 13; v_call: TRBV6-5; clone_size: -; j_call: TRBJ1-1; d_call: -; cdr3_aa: CASSPGGDTEAFF; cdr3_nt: TGTGCCAGCAGTCCTGGGGGGGACACTGAAGCTTTCTTT
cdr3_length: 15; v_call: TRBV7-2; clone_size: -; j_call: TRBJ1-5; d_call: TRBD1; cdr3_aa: CASSRGTGGGQPQHF; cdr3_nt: TGTGCCAGCAGCAGAGGGACAGGGGGCGGACAGCCCCAGCATTTT
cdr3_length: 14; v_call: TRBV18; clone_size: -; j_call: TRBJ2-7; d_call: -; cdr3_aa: CASSPSSGDYEQYF; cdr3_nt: TGTGCCAGCTCACCGTCTTCGGGGGACTACGAGCAGTACTTC
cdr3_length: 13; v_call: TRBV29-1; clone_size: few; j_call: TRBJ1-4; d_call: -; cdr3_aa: CSVRTPGREKLFF; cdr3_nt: TGCAGCGTGAGGACACCCGGTCGGGAAAAACTGTTTTTT
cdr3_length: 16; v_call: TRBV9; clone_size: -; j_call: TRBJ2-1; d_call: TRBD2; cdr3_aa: CASSAGGLAAYNEQFF; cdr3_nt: TGTGCCAGCAGCGCCGGGGGACTAGCGGCATACAATGAGCAGTTCTTC
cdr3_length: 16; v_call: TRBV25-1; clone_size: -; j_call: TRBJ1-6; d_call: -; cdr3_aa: CASSDPVTGPNSPLHF; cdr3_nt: TGTGCCAGCAGTGACCCCGTAACAGGGCCAAATTCACCCCTCCACTTT
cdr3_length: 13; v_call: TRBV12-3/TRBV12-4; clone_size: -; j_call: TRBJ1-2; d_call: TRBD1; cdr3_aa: CASSSTGWKGYTF; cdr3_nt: TGTGCCAGCAGTTCGACAGGGTGGAAGGGCTACACCTTC
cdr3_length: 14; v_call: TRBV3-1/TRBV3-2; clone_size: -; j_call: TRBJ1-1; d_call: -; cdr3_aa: CASSQRGGGTEAFF; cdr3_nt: TGTGCCAGCAGCCAAAGGGGCGGGGGCACTGAAGCTTTCTTT
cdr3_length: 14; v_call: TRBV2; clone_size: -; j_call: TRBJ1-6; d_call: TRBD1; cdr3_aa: CASTGTANNSPLHF; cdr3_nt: TGTGCCAGCACAGGGACAGCCAATAATTCACCCCTCCACTTT
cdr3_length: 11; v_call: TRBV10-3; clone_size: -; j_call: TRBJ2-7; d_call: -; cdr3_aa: CAISDRYEQYF; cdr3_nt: TGTGCCATCAGTGATCGGTACGAGCAGTACTTC
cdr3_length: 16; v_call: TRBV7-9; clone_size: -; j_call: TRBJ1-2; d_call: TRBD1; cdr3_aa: CASTLRTGGELYGYTF; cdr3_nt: TGTGCCAGCACCCTACGGACAGGGGGCGAACTCTATGGCTACACCTTC
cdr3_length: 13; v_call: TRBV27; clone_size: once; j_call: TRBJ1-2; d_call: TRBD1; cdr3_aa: CASSPDRRRGYTF; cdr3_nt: TGTGCCAGCAGTCCGGACAGGAGGAGAGGCTACACCTTC
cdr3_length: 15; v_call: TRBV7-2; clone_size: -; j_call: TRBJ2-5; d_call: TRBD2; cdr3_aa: CASSLSLAGAQTQYF; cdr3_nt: TGTGCCAGCAGCTTATCACTAGCGGGGGCCCAAACCCAGTACTTC
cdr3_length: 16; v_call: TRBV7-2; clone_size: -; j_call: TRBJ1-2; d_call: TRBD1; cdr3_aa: CASSRAWGQGADGYTF; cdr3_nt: TGTGCCAGCAGCCGTGCCTGGGGACAGGGGGCGGATGGCTACACCTTC
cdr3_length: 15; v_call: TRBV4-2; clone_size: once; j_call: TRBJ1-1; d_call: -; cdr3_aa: CASSQVAGMNTEAFF; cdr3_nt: TGTGCCAGCAGCCAAGTTGCGGGAATGAACACTGAAGCTTTCTTT
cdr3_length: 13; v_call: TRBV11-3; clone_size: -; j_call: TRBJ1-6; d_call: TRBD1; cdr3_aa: CASSLGTGEDLHF; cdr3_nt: TGTGCCAGCAGCTTAGGGACAGGGGAGGACCTCCACTTT
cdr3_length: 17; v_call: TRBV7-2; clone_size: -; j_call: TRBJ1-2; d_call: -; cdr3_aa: CASSLGVVELSNYGYTF; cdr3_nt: TGTGCCAGCAGCTTAGGGGTGGTGGAGTTATCTAACTATGGCTACACCTTC
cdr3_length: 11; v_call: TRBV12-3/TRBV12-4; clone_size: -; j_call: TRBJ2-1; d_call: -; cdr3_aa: CASSDAARRFF; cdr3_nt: TGTGCCAGCAGTGACGCGGCCCGTCGGTTCTTC
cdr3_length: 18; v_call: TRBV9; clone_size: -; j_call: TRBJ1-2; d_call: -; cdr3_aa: CASSVAPDSSGGSSGYTF; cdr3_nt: TGTGCCAGCAGCGTAGCTCCGGACAGCTCGGGGGGAAGTAGTGGCTACACCTTC
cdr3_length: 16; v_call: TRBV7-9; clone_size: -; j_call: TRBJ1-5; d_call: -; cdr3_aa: CASSSRQSGRGQPQHF; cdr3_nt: TGTGCCAGCAGCTCCCGACAGTCCGGTAGGGGTCAGCCCCAGCATTTT